The T cell receptor (beta chain) under discussion was sequenced for a study of CD8 T cells in ankylosing spondylitis. Whole-study results and caveats: Ankylosing spondylitis blood appeared to carry a characteristic TCR beta motif of several highly homologous variants. Clones linked to disease, bearing a CD8+ phenotype, were relatively rare in peripheral blood.

This clonotype was picked up many times. The antigen is not known. Each CDR3 protein gets one entry after TCRdb re-called the 5' RACE reads with MiXCR. Seen here are tens of thousands of distinct CDR3 sequences, about 10% observed once, and the top ten hold about 1.4%. The germline V and J ends were trimmed by 1 base and 6 bases, with 13 bases remaining between them. Germline V gene sequence: CDR1 LGHNA, CDR2 YNFKEQ. The length of the CDR3 is 14 residues. The chain couples TRBV4-2 to TRBJ2-7; D is undetermined. Specimen: blood, either unsorted or a sorted T cell fraction (not recorded which). This clonotype was obtained from a male donor with ankylosing spondylitis or in good health (not recorded which). The chain's CDR3 is CASSQVGSLGEQYF. The CDR3 DNA reads TGTGCCAGCAGCCAAGTTGGGTCCTTGGGCGAGCAGTACTTC.